This T cell receptor (beta chain) was profiled in a study of regulatory T cells in long-lasting Graves disease. Broader study findings: Favoring TRBV28, TRBJ1-2 and TRBJ2-5 was a feature seen in persistent disease. Between persistent patients, roughly 2,600 public clonotypes were shared, exceeding the roughly 1,000 shared between new patients. Newly diagnosed patients had higher TCR diversity than persistent Graves' patients did. The sample size was small, and this may have reduced accuracy.

To note about this clonotype: Antigen specificity is unknown.

Germline-derived CDR1 and CDR2 are LNHDA and SQIVND (reference sequence). The V and J ends lost 3 bases and 2 bases respectively, with 14 bases between them. The CDR3 has 15 residues. Through Arm-PCR of CDR3 regions and iRepertoire HTBI primers, TCR beta libraries were built. Each CDR3 protein is one row after TCRdb ran MiXCR on the multiplex PCR reads. The sample carries 600,000 to 850,000 distinct CDR3 sequences, around 30% recorded once. Time point in this sample: persistent/refractory GD, antithyroid drugs over 5 years with positive TRAb. From RNA extracted from PBMCs, the TCR library was made. The source was peripheral blood mononuclear cells (PBMCs), collected when the disease was refractory, from a patient treated with antithyroid drugs. This chain links TRBV19 with TRBJ2-7; D might be TRBD2 (6 bases). The sequence was obtained from a female donor with Graves disease. The CDR3 coding sequence is TGTGCCAGTAGTATTGCGGGGCGCCCTACCTACGAGCAGTACTTC. Its translation is CASSIAGRPTYEQYF.